This T cell receptor (beta chain) was obtained from a study of vaccination and CD4 T cells after COVID-19. For the study at large: The authors exposed cells to overlapping spike peptides derived from SARS-CoV-2, HCoV-NL63, HCoV-OC43 and HCoV-229E. Regarding the study as a whole: Looking at convalescent patients, a median roughly 83% of reactive clones were present only post-vaccination.

The CDR3 length is 13 residues. V was clipped by 0 bases and J by 8 bases; unmatched bases: 4. Germline assignment: CDR1 SGHTS and CDR2 YDEGEE. The treatment: roughly 10-day PBMC culture with coronavirus spike peptide pools or control peptides (ViraFEST assay). ViraFEST stimulated the growth of antigen-specific T cells using peptide pools and subsequently profiled their TCRs by sequencing. This clonotype was seen just once. What it binds is unknown. The Oncomine TCR Beta short-read assay was applied to DNA of cultured CD4+ T cells. One entry per CDR3 protein, called by TCRdb with MiXCR from the PCR reads. Among over 9,500 distinct CDR3 sequences listed, roughly 69% were seen once.

The chain recombines TRBV5-8 with TRBJ1-2; the match to TRBD1 covers 7 bases. The sequence came from a human donor who had recovered from COVID-19. Input material: CD4+ T cells from blood, cultured in vitro. CDR3 bases: TGTGCCAGCAGCTTGGAGGGGGCGTGGGGCTACACCTTC. It translates to CASSLEGAWGYTF.